A selection of T cell receptor beta chains follows, all from one sample in a study of CD8 T cells in ankylosing spondylitis. TCRdb passed the 5' RACE reads through MiXCR, listing each CDR3 protein once. Here the sample spans roughly 140,000 distinct CDR3 sequences, approximately 48% being singletons. The sample taken for sequencing was synovial fluid, either unsorted or a sorted T cell fraction (not recorded which). These TCRs come from a male donor with ankylosing spondylitis. Both conserved end residues are part of each CDR3. A D gene is named only where the DNA matches it firmly. Clone size appears in some rows only: once, few, many, or a class for an expanded clone.

DNA | CDR3 | D | length | size | J | V
TGTGCCAGCAGGGGGGACAGCTTCGAGGACAATGAGCAGTTCTTC | CASRGDSFEDNEQFF | TRBD1 | 15 | - | TRBJ2-1 | TRBV12-3/TRBV12-4
TGTGCCAGCAGCTTAGGCAGGGGCGACAATGAGCAGTTCTTC | CASSLGRGDNEQFF | - | 14 | - | TRBJ2-1 | TRBV7-9
TGTGCCAGCAGGGAGACTAGCGGGAGACAAAATGAGCAGTTCTTC | CASRETSGRQNEQFF | TRBD2 | 15 | many | TRBJ2-1 | TRBV28
TGTGCCAGCAGCTTTGCCTCACAGGGTGAAAAACTGTTTTTT | CASSFASQGEKLFF | - | 14 | - | TRBJ1-4 | TRBV7-9
TGTGCCAGCAGCCCTCAGAGAGGTGCTGAAGCTTTCTTT | CASSPQRGAEAFF | - | 13 | few | TRBJ1-1 | TRBV5-4
TGCAGTCCGCATTCCCCCCGGAGGTCCTACAATGAGCAGTTCTTC | CSPHSPRRSYNEQFF | - | 15 | - | TRBJ2-1 | TRBV20-1
TGCGCCAGCAGCTTGTCAACTAGCGGGAGGCCCCCTAGCACAGATACGCAGTATTTT | CASSLSTSGRPPSTDTQYF | TRBD2 | 19 | few | TRBJ2-3 | TRBV5-1
- | CASSGEGVKNCFF | - | 13 | - | TRBJ1-4 | TRBV12-3/TRBV12-4
TGTGCCAGCAGCTCTAATGTCAGGGGGCCGAACACTGAAGCTTTCTTT | CASSSNVRGPNTEAFF | TRBD1 | 16 | few | TRBJ1-1 | TRBV7-9
TGCAGCGTTGATTTGGCTAGCGGCTCTCACGAGCAGTACTTC | CSVDLASGSHEQYF | TRBD2 | 14 | once | TRBJ2-7 | TRBV29-1
TGTGCCATCAGGACGGACCAGAACACTGAAGCTTTCTTT | CAIRTDQNTEAFF | - | 13 | - | TRBJ1-1 | TRBV10-3
TGTGCCAGCAGCCGGGGGCAGACAGATACGCAGTATTTT | CASSRGQTDTQYF | - | 13 | few | TRBJ2-3 | TRBV6-1
TGTGCCAGCAGCCCCCGGAGTGACACTGAAGCTTTCTTT | CASSPRSDTEAFF | - | 13 | few | TRBJ1-1 | TRBV3-1
TGCAGTGCTAGAGATCCCACGACTAGCGGGAGGAACACCGGGGAGCTGTTTTTT | CSARDPTTSGRNTGELFF | TRBD2 | 18 | - | TRBJ2-2 | TRBV20-1
TGTGCCAGCAGCAACACTAGGGAAGAGACCCAGTACTTC | CASSNTREETQYF | - | 13 | few | TRBJ2-5 | TRBV5-6